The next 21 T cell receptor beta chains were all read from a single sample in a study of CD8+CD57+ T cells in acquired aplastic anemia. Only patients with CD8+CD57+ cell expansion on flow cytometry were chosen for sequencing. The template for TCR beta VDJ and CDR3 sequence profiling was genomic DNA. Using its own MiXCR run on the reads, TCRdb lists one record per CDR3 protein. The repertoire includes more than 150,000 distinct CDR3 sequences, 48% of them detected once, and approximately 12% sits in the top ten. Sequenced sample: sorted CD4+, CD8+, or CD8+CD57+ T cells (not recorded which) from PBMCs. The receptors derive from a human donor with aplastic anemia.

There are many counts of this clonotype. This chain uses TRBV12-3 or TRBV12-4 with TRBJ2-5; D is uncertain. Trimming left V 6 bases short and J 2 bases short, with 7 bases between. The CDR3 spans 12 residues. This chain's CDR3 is CASSYRQETQYF. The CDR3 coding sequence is TGTGCCAGCAGCTATAGGCAAGAGACCCAGTACTTC.

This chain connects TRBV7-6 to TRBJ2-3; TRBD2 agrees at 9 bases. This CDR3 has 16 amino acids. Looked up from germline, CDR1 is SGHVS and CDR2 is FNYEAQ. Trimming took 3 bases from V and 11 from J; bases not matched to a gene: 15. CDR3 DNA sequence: TGTGCCAGCAGCTTTTGGGGCGGGGGGGTATACAATGAGCAGTATTTT. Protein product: CASSFWGGGVYNEQYF.

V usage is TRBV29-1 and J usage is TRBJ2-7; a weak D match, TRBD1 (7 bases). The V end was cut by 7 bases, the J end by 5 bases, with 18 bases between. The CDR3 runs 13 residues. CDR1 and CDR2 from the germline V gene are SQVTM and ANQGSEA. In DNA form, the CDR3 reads TGCAGCGCCCAGGAGGGGGCTGGAGACGAGCAGTACTTC. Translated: CSAQEGAGDEQYF.

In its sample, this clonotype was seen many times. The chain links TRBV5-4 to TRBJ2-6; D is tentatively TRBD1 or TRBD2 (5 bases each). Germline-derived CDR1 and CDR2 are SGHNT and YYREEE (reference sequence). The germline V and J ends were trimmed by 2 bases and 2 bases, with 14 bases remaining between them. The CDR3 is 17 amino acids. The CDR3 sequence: CASSFRGSTTGANVLTF. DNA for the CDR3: TGTGCCAGCAGCTTTCGGGGCAGTACCACTGGGGCCAACGTCCTGACTTTC.

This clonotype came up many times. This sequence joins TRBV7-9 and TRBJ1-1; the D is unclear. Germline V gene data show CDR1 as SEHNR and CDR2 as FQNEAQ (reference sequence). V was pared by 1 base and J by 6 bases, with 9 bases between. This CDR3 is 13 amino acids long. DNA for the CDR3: TGTGCCAGCAGCTTAGGAGGGCACTCTGAAGCTTTCTTT. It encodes CASSLGGHSEAFF. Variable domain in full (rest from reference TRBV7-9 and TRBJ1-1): DTGVSQNPRHKITKRGQNVTFRCDPISEHNRLYWYRQTLGQGPEFLTYFQNEAQLEKSRLLSDRFSAERPKGSFSTLEIQRTEQGDSAMYLCASSLGGHSEAFFGQGTRLTVV.

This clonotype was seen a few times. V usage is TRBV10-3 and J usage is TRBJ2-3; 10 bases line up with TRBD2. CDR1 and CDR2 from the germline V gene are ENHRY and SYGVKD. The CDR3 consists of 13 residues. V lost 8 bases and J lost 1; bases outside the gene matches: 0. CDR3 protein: CAIGLAGTDTQYF. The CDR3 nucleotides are TGTGCCATCGGACTAGCGGGCACAGATACGCAGTATTTT.

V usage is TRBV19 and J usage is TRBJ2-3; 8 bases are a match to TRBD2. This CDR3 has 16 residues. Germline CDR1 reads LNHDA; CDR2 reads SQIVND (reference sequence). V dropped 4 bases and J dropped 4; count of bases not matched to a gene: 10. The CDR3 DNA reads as TGTGCCAGTAGTAAACTGCGGACTAGCCTCCCAGATACGCAGTATTTT. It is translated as CASSKLRTSLPDTQYF.

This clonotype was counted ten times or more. CDR3 sequence: CASSRYSEAYNEQFF. CDR3 DNA: TGTGCCAGCAGTAGATACAGCGAAGCCTACAATGAGCAGTTCTTC. The chain links TRBV9 to TRBJ2-1; no reliable D call. Trimming pared 5 bases from V and 2 bases from J, leaving 14 bases between. The CDR3 has 15 amino acids. CDR1 and CDR2 (germline): SGDLS, YYNGEE.

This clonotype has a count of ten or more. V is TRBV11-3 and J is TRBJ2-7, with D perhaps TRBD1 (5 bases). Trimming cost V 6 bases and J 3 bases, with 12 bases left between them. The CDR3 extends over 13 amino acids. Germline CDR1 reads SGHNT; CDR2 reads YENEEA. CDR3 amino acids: CASSFDSHYEQYF. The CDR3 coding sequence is TGTGCCAGCAGTTTTGACAGCCACTACGAGCAGTACTTC. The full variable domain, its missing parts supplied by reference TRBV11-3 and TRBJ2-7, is EAGVVQSPRYKIIEKKQPVAFWCNPISGHNTLYWYLQNLGQGPELLIRYENEEAVDDSQLPKDRFSAERLKGVDSTLKIQPAELGDSAVYLCASSFDSHYEQYFGPGTRLTVT.

The CDR3 reads CSVIYRVITDTQYF. CDR3 nucleotide sequence: TGCAGCGTCATCTACAGGGTGATCACAGATACGCAGTATTTT. The J gene is TRBJ2-3, the V gene TRBV29-1, with a weak D call TRBD1 (6 bases). The ends were cut back, 6 bases at V and 2 bases at J, with 15 bases in the middle. The CDR3 is 14 residues long. Germline CDR1 reads SQVTM; CDR2 reads ANQGSEA.

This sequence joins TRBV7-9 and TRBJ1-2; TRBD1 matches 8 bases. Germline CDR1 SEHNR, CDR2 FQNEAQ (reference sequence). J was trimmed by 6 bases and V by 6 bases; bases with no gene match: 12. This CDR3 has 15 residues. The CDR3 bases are TGTGCCAGCAGTGAAGCCCAGGGGGCTGGCAATGGCTACACCTTC. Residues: CASSEAQGAGNGYTF.

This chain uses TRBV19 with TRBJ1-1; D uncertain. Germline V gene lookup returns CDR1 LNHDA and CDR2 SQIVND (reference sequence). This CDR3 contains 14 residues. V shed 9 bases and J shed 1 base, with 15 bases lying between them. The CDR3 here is CASSPMLRNTEAFF. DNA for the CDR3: TGTGCCAGCAGCCCCATGCTGAGGAACACTGAAGCTTTCTTT.

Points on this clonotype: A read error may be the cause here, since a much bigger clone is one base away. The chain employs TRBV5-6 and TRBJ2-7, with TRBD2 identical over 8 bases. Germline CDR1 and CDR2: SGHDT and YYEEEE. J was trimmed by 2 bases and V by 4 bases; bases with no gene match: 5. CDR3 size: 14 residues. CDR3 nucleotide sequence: TGTGCCAGCAGCCCGGGGGGGGAACCCTACGAGCAGTACTTC. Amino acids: CASSPGGEPYEQYF.

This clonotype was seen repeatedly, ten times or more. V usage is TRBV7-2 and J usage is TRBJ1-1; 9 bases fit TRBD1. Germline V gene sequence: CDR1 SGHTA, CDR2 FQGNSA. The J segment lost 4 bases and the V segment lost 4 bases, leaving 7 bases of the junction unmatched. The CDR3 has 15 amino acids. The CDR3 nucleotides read TGTGCCAGCAGCTGGATCCGGGACAGGGCCACTGAAGCTTTCTTT. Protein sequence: CASSWIRDRATEAFF.

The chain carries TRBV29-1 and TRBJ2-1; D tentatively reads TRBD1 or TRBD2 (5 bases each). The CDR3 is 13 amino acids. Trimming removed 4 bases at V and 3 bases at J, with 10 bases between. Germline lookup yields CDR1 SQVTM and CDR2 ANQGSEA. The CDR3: CSVGGTHYNEQFF. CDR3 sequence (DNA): TGCAGCGTTGGAGGGACCCACTACAATGAGCAGTTCTTC.

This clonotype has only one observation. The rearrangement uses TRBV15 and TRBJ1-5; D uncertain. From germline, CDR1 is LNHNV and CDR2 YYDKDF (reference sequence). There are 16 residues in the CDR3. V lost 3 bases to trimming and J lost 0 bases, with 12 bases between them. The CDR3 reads CATSRAGGSSNQPQHF. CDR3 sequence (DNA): TGTGCCACCAGCAGGGCTGGAGGGTCTAGCAATCAGCCCCAGCATTTT.

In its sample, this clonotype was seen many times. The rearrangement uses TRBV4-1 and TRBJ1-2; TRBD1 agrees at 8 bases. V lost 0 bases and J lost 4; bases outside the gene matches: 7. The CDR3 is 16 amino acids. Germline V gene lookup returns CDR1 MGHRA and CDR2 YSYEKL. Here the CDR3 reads CASSQEGTGDPYGYTF. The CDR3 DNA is TGCGCCAGCAGCCAAGAAGGGACAGGAGACCCCTATGGCTACACCTTC.

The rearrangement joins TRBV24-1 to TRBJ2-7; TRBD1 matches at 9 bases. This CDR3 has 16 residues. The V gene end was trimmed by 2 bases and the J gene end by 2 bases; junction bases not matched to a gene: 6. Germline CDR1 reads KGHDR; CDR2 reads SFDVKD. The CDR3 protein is CATSDSQGTGTYEQYF. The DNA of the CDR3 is TGTGCCACCAGTGATTCGCAGGGGACAGGGACCTACGAGCAGTACTTC.

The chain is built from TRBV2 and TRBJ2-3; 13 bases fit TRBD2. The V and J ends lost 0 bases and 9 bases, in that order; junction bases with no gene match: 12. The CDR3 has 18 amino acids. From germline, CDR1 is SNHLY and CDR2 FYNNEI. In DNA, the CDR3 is TGTGCCAGCAGTGAAGCGCTCCGGACTAGCGGGGGAACGACAACGCAGTATTTT. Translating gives CASSEALRTSGGTTTQYF.

The CDR3 DNA is TGTGCCAGTTCCTTTACGGGGACGGGCTACGAGCAGTACTTC. It encodes CASSFTGTGYEQYF. The chain couples TRBV19 to TRBJ2-7, with D perhaps matching TRBD1 or TRBD2 (5 bases each). The V gene's germline CDR1 is LNHDA and CDR2 SQIVND (reference sequence). The CDR3 spans 14 residues. The ends were cut back, 8 bases at V and 3 bases at J, with 17 bases in the middle.

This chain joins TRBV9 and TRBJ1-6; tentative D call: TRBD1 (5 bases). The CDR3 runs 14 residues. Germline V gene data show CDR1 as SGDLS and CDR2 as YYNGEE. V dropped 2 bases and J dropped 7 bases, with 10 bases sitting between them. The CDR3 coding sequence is TGTGCCAGCAGCGTGACAGAGGGGAATTCACCCCTCCACTTT. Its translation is CASSVTEGNSPLHF.